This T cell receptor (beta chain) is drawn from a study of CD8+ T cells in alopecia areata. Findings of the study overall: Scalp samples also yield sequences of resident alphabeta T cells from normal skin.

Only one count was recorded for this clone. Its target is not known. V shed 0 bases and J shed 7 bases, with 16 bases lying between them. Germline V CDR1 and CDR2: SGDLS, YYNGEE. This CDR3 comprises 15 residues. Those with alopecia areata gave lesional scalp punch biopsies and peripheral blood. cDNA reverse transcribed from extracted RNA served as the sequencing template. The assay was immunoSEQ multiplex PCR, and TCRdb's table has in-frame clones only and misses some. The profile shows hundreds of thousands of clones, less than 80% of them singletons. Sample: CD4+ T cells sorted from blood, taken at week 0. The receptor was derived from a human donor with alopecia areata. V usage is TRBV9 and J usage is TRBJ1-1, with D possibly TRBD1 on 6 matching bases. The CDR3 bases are TGTGCCAGCAGCGTAGCCGGCAGGGGTTTTAGTGAAGCTTTCTTT. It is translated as CASSVAGRGFSEAFF.